This entry lists 18 T cell receptor beta chains sequenced from one sample in a study of shared clonotypes between healthy human individuals. Profiled with immunoSEQ multiplex PCR; TCRdb holds only in-frame clones, not every one. Of a few million clones detected, around 93% appear once; the ten largest clones hold more than 1.5%. It was CD45RO-negative cells, positively selected for CCR7, that made up naive CD8 cells, with terminally differentiated effector memory CD45RA+ cells excluded. The source material was naive CD8+ T cells from PBMCs. The receptors stem from a man aged 18 to 29 in good health. Some clones in this sample may be carry-over from other donors' samples.

J is TRBJ2-2 and V is TRBV7-9; D remains ambiguous. The CDR3 consists of 12 residues. Germline CDR1 SEHNR, CDR2 FQNEAQ (reference sequence). Trimming stripped 3 bases from V and 6 bases from J, with 5 bases between. Written as DNA, the CDR3 is TGTGCCAGCAGCTTCTTCCCCGGGGAGCTGTTTTTT. It specifies CASSFFPGELFF.

The gene calls are TRBV6-1 and TRBJ2-3; D is possibly TRBD1 (6 bases). The V end lost 3 bases, the J end lost 3 bases, and 10 bases lay between the germline ends. This CDR3 comprises 14 residues. Germline-derived CDR1 and CDR2 are MNHNS and SASEGT. The CDR3 DNA reads as TGTGCCAGCAGTGATGGGACATTAACAGATACGCAGTATTTT. As protein: CASSDGTLTDTQYF.

This chain joins TRBV19 and TRBJ2-1; D might be TRBD1 or TRBD2, each matching 5 bases. The ends were cut back, 6 bases at V and 1 base at J, with 16 bases in the middle. This CDR3 is 16 amino acids long. CDR1 LNHDA and CDR2 SQIVND come from the germline V gene (reference sequence). The chain's CDR3 is CASRGSHWGSYNEQFF. CDR3 nucleotide sequence: TGTGCCAGTAGGGGCAGTCACTGGGGGTCCTACAATGAGCAGTTCTTC.

This clone was recorded only once. The chain combines TRBV6-6 with TRBJ2-5; 8 bases are shared with TRBD1. The J call could be wrong; TRBJ2-7 is a better fit for the DNA end. The CDR3 runs to 15 residues. Per germline, CDR1 MNHNY and CDR2 SVGAGI (reference sequence). CDR3 sequence reads: CASSKTDRAPYEQYF. The CDR3 DNA reads as TGTGCCAGCAGTAAAACGGACAGGGCCCCCTACGAGCAGTACTTC.

This clone was observed once. V gene TRBV5-1 combines with J gene TRBJ2-7; a weak D match, TRBD2 (6 bases). From germline, CDR1 is SGHRS and CDR2 YFSETQ. The CDR3 has 14 residues. Trimming took off 4 bases at V and 2 bases at J, with 13 bases between the two ends. CDR3 in amino acids: CASSAGRTTYEQYF. CDR3 sequence (DNA): TGCGCCAGCAGCGCGGGACGGACTACCTACGAGCAGTACTTC. Using reference TRBV5-1 and TRBJ2-7 for the parts outside the CDR3, the full variable domain is KAGVTQTPRYLIKTRGQQVTLSCSPISGHRSVSWYQQTPGQGLQFLFEYFSETQRNKGNFPGRFSGRQFSNSRSEMNVSTLELGDSALYLCASSAGRTTYEQYFGPGTRLTVT.

This chain links TRBV9 with TRBJ2-1; 10 bases align to TRBD2. V shed 0 bases and J 9 bases; nucleotides not matched to a gene: 6. CDR3 length: 15 residues. Per the germline V gene, CDR1 is SGDLS and CDR2 is YYNGEE. For the CDR3, the DNA is TGTGCCAGCAGCGTAGTGTCCAGCGGGAGGGCTGAGCAGTTCTTC. Protein product: CASSVVSSGRAEQFF.

With respect to this clone: This CDR3 is also generated by other DNA sequences in the sample. The chain has TRBV13 and TRBJ1-1; 8 bases are shared with TRBD1. From germline, CDR1 is PRHDT and CDR2 FYEKMQ (reference sequence). This CDR3 comprises 13 residues. V trimming: 6 bases; J trimming: 1 base; junction bases outside the gene matches: 1. In DNA, the CDR3 is TGTGCCAGCAGACAGGGGGGGAACACTGAAGCTTTCTTT. Translated: CASRQGGNTEAFF.

V is TRBV7-8 and J is TRBJ1-2; D remains unclear. The germline CDR1 and CDR2 sequences are SGHVS and FQNEAQ. V gave up 1 base and J gave up 6 bases, with 9 bases separating them. CDR3 size: 13 residues. This CDR3 is CASSLGPGDGYTF. The DNA for the CDR3 is TGTGCCAGCAGCTTAGGACCTGGGGATGGCTACACCTTC. Based on the CDR3 plus reference TRBV7-8 and TRBJ1-2, the full variable domain is GAGVSQSPRYKVAKRGQDVALRCDPISGHVSLFWYQQALGQGPEFLTYFQNEAQLDKSGLPSDRFFAERPEGSVSTLKIQRTQQEDSAVYLCASSLGPGDGYTFGSGTRLTVV.

The chain carries TRBV7-9 and TRBJ1-2; D not resolved. Germline assignment: CDR1 SEHNR and CDR2 FQNEAQ (reference sequence). This CDR3 contains 13 residues. With 1 base removed from V and 6 bases from J, the gap between germline ends came to 9 bases. CDR3 bases: TGTGCCAGCAGCTTAGGGCCCCGGGATGGCTACACCTTC. It translates to CASSLGPRDGYTF.

The rearrangement links TRBV4-3 to TRBJ2-7; D assignment may be TRBD1 or TRBD2 (5 bases each). The CDR3 is made up of 17 amino acids. Per the germline V gene, CDR1 is LGHNA and CDR2 is YSLEER. The V gene lost 2 bases and the J gene lost 0 bases, with 17 bases spanning the gap. In DNA, the CDR3 is TGCGCCAGCAGCCAACTACCAGGGACCGCAAGCTCCTACGAGCAGTACTTC. It specifies CASSQLPGTASSYEQYF.

The genes are TRBV7-8 and TRBJ2-2; possible D gene TRBD2, 6 bases. Germline CDR1 is SGHVS and CDR2 is FQNEAQ. There are 14 residues in the CDR3. Between the trimmed V and J ends, which lost 0 bases and 7 bases, there was a span of 9 bases. CDR3 sequence reads: CASSLATGDGELFF. The CDR3, as DNA: TGTGCCAGCAGCTTAGCGACGGGAGACGGGGAGCTGTTTTTT. The whole variable domain, filled in from reference TRBV7-8 and TRBJ2-2, reads GAGVSQSPRYKVAKRGQDVALRCDPISGHVSLFWYQQALGQGPEFLTYFQNEAQLDKSGLPSDRFFAERPEGSVSTLKIQRTQQEDSAVYLCASSLATGDGELFFGEGSRLTVL.

V and J are TRBV7-9 and TRBJ2-5, with 10 nucleotides matching TRBD2. This CDR3 has 19 residues. Germline V gene lookup returns CDR1 SEHNR and CDR2 FQNEAQ (reference sequence). V dropped 5 bases and J dropped 4; count of bases not matched to a gene: 19. CDR3 loop: CASSAPNLGSSGRRETQYF. CDR3 nucleotide sequence: TGTGCCAGCAGCGCACCCAACCTTGGCTCTAGCGGGAGACGAGAGACCCAGTACTTC.

The chain has TRBV7-9 and TRBJ1-2, with D perhaps matching TRBD1 (5 bases). The CDR3 consists of 17 residues. Per germline, CDR1 SEHNR and CDR2 FQNEAQ (reference sequence). V gave up 5 bases and J gave up 7 bases, with 26 bases separating them. In DNA, the CDR3 is TGTGCCAGCAGCGGCCCCCCCCAGGGAGTCGGAATTTTTGGCTACACCTTC. Translated: CASSGPPQGVGIFGYTF. Variable domain in full (rest from reference TRBV7-9 and TRBJ1-2): DTGVSQNPRHKITKRGQNVTFRCDPISEHNRLYWYRQTLGQGPEFLTYFQNEAQLEKSRLLSDRFSAERPKGSFSTLEIQRTEQGDSAMYLCASSGPPQGVGIFGYTFGSGTRLTVV.

Worth noting for this clone: The sample carries other DNA sequences with the same CDR3. V gene TRBV4-3 combines with J gene TRBJ2-1; D might be TRBD2 (6 bases). The CDR3 contains 16 residues. Trimming took 0 bases from V and 1 from J, leaving 10 bases between them. In germline, CDR1 is LGHNA, CDR2 YSLEER. CDR3 region: CASSQDWRDSYNEQFF. The CDR3 DNA sequence: TGCGCCAGCAGCCAAGATTGGAGGGATTCCTACAATGAGCAGTTCTTC.

The rearrangement joins TRBV5-6 to TRBJ2-3; D ambiguous. This CDR3 has 14 amino acids. The V gene lost 1 base and the J gene lost 0 bases, with 6 bases spanning the gap. The germline gives CDR1 SGHDT, CDR2 YYEEEE. CDR3 loop: CASSLLESTDTQYF. The CDR3 DNA is TGTGCCAGCAGCTTGTTAGAGAGCACAGATACGCAGTATTTT. The full variable domain, rest sourced from reference TRBV5-6 and TRBJ2-3, is DAGVTQSPTHLIKTRGQQVTLRCSPKSGHDTVSWYQQALGQGPQFIFQYYEEEERQRGNFPDRFSGHQFPNYSSELNVNALLLGDSALYLCASSLLESTDTQYFGPGTRLTVL.

This clone was observed once. V is TRBV19 and J is TRBJ2-1; the match to TRBD2 covers 11 bases. The CDR3 is made up of 14 amino acids. V was clipped by 6 bases and J by 7 bases; unmatched bases: 5. Germline CDR1 LNHDA, CDR2 SQIVND (reference sequence). CDR3 sequence: CASRATSGRNEQFF. The CDR3 nucleotides read TGTGCCAGTAGGGCCACTAGCGGGAGAAATGAGCAGTTCTTC.

The chain links TRBV27 to TRBJ1-5, with D unresolved. Trimming pared 4 bases from V and 6 bases from J, leaving 16 bases between. Germline lookup yields CDR1 MNHEY and CDR2 SMNVEV (reference sequence). This CDR3 has 15 amino acids. The CDR3 bases are TGTGCCAGCAGTTCGGCGGTGAATTGGGGTCAGCCCCAGCATTTT. It codes for CASSSAVNWGQPQHF.

The J gene is TRBJ1-1, the V gene TRBV7-6, with a weak D call TRBD1 (5 bases). This CDR3 has 15 residues. The V and J ends lost 5 bases and 7 bases respectively, with 20 bases between them. CDR1 and CDR2 (germline): SGHVS, FNYEAQ. The CDR3: CASSPLAGTGDEAFF. The CDR3, as DNA: TGTGCCAGCAGCCCTTTGGCCGGAACAGGTGATGAAGCTTTCTTT. Drawing the rest from reference TRBV7-6 and TRBJ1-1, the complete variable domain is GAGVSQSPRYKVTKRGQDVALRCDPISGHVSLYWYRQALGQGPEFLTYFNYEAQQDKSGLPNDRFSAERPEGSISTLTIQRTEQRDSAMYRCASSPLAGTGDEAFFGQGTRLTVV.